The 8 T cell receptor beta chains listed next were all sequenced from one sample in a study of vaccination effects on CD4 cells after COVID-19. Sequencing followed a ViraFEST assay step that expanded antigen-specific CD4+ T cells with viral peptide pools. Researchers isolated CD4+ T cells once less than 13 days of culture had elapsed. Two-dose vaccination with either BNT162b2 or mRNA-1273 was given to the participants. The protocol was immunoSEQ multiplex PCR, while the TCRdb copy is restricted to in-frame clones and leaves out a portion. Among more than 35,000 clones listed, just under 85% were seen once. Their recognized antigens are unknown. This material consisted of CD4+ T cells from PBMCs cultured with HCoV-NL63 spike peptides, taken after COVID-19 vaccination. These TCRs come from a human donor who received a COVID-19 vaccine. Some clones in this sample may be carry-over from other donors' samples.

The DNA for the CDR3 is TGTGCCAGTCGTCTCCACCCAACTAATGAAAAACTGTTTTTT. It specifies CASRLHPTNEKLFF. The gene calls are TRBV19 and TRBJ1-4; D is unclear. Per germline, CDR1 LNHDA and CDR2 SQIVND (reference sequence). Deletions cut 8 bases from V and 0 bases from J, with 10 bases between. CDR3 length: 14 residues.

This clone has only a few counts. The CDR3 DNA sequence: TGTGCCTGGAGTGACGGCGGCAACTATGGCTACACCTTC. Translating gives CAWSDGGNYGYTF. This chain connects TRBV30 to TRBJ1-2; D ambiguous. The length of the CDR3 is 13 residues. Germline V CDR1 and CDR2: GTSNPN, SVGIG (reference sequence). Trimming took 1 base from V and 2 from J, leaving 8 bases between them.

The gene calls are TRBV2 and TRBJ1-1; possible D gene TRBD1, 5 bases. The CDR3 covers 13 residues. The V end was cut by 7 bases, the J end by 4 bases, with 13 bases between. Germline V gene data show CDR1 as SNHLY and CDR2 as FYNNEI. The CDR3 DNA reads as TGTGCCAGCAATCTGGGGGAAGGCACTGAAGCTTTCTTT. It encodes CASNLGEGTEAFF.

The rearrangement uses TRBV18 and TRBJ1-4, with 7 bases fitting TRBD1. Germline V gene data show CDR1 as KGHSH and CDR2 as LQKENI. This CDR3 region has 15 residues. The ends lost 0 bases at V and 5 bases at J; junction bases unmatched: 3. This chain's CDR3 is CASSPPNRGNEKLFF. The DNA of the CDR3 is TGTGCCAGCTCACCACCGAACAGGGGCAATGAAAAACTGTTTTTT.

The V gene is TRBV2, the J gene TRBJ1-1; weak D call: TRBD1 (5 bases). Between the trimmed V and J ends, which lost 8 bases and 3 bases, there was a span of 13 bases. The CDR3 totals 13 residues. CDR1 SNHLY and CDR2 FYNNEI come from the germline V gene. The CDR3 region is CASGSQGDTEAFF. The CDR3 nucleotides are TGTGCCAGCGGTAGTCAGGGTGACACTGAAGCTTTCTTT. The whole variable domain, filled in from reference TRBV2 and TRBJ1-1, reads EPEVTQTPSHQVTQMGQEVILRCVPISNHLYFYWYRQILGQKVEFLVSFYNNEISEKSEIFDDQFSVERPDGSNFTLKIRSTKLEDSAMYFCASGSQGDTEAFFGQGTRLTVV.

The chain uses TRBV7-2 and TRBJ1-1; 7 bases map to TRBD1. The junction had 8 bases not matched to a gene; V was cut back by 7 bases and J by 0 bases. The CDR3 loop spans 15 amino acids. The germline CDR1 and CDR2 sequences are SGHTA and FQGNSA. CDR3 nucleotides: TGTGCCAGCAACATGGACAGGCTTGTGAACACTGAAGCTTTCTTT. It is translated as CASNMDRLVNTEAFF.

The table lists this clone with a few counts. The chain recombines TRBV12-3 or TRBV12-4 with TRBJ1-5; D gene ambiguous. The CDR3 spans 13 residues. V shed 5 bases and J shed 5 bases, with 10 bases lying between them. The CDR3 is CASSPKRDQPQHF. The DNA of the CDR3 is TGTGCCAGCAGTCCTAAAAGGGATCAGCCCCAGCATTTT.

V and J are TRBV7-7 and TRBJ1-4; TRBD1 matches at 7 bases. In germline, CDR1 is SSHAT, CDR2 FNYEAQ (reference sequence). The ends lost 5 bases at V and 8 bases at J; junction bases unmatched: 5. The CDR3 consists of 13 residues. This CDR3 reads CASSRDREEKLFF. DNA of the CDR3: TGTGCCAGCAGCAGAGACAGGGAAGAAAAACTGTTTTTT.